Below, 30 T cell receptor beta chains from the same sample are listed, as sequenced in a study of cytomegalovirus exposure and HLA in healthy donors. The PCR contained 60 Vbeta and 13 Jbeta primers. Libraries were prepared by immunoSEQ multiplex PCR; TCRdb keeps only in-frame clonotypes and omits some of them. The sample shows approximately 150,000 clones, approximately 80% of them seen only once. The material sequenced was PBMCs. Receptors were obtained from a man in his thirties or forties in good health and CMV-seropositive.

The chain joins TRBV6-1 to TRBJ1-6, with D hard to call. V lost 0 bases, J lost 4 bases, and 4 bases lay in between. This CDR3 is 14 amino acids long. Germline lookup yields CDR1 MNHNS and CDR2 SASEGT. The chain's CDR3 is CASSEAGYNSPLHF. The CDR3 DNA reads TGTGCCAGCAGTGAAGCCGGGTATAATTCACCCCTCCACTTT.

The chain carries TRBV19 and TRBJ2-7; possible D gene TRBD2, 6 bases. Trimming cost V 5 bases and J 5 bases, with 16 bases left between them. This CDR3 region has 14 residues. Germline assignment: CDR1 LNHDA and CDR2 SQIVND (reference sequence). The CDR3 loop reads CASSVTVEGNEQYF. CDR3 nucleotide sequence: TGTGCCAGTAGTGTCACTGTGGAGGGGAACGAGCAGTACTTC.

CDR3 nucleotide sequence: TGTGCCAGCAGCGACGTTAATCCGGGACAGGGTGCTCTTAGCCAAGAGACCCAGTACTTC. Translation: CASSDVNPGQGALSQETQYF. V is TRBV28 and J is TRBJ2-5; 9 bases are a match to TRBD1. Trimming took 6 bases from V and 1 from J; bases not matched to a gene: 21. In germline, CDR1 is MDHEN, CDR2 SYDVKM. This CDR3 spans 20 amino acids.

CDR3 residues: CASMPALAFYEQFF. The CDR3 DNA follows: TGTGCCAGCATGCCAGCACTAGCATTCTATGAGCAGTTCTTC. The chain links TRBV7-8 to TRBJ2-1; maybe TRBD2 (6 bases). The CDR3 totals 14 residues. V dropped 7 bases and J dropped 8 bases, with 18 bases sitting between them. Germline CDR1 and CDR2: SGHVS and FQNEAQ.

This clone showed up just a few times. Mismatch with germline at one junction end may stem from a read error. The rearrangement joins TRBV29-1 to TRBJ2-4; TRBD2 matches at 7 bases. The CDR3 loop spans 15 amino acids. CDR1 is SQVTM and CDR2 is ANQGSEA in the germline V gene. The CDR3 loop reads CSVASGGLAKNSQYF. DNA for the CDR3: TGCAGCGTTGCTAGCGGAGGCCTAGCCAAAAACAGTCAGTACTTC.

The chain uses TRBV2 and TRBJ2-4; 7 positions match TRBD1. Germline values: CDR1 SNHLY, CDR2 FYNNEI. This CDR3 contains 15 residues. V was clipped by 5 bases and J by 0 bases; unmatched bases: 4. CDR3 sequence reads: CASSLGQLAKNIQYF. CDR3 bases: TGTGCCAGCAGTCTGGGACAGTTAGCCAAAAACATTCAGTACTTC.

The V and J genes are TRBV6-6 and TRBJ2-1; 7 bases line up with TRBD1. This CDR3 has 15 amino acids. With 0 bases clipped from V and 5 bases from J, the junction kept 4 bases outside the gene matches. In germline, CDR1 is MNHNY, CDR2 SVGAGI (reference sequence). DNA of the CDR3: TGTGCCAGCAGTTACTCGGGACAGTCCAACAATGAGCAGTTCTTC. Protein product: CASSYSGQSNNEQFF.

The chain carries TRBV28 and TRBJ1-2; possibly TRBD1 for D (5 bases). Per the germline V gene, CDR1 is MDHEN and CDR2 is SYDVKM. The CDR3 covers 13 residues. With 7 bases removed from V and 6 bases from J, the gap between germline ends came to 15 bases. The CDR3 nucleotides read TGTGCCAGCACGGAAGCGGGACCACATGGCTACACCTTC. Its protein product is CASTEAGPHGYTF.

This rearrangement joins TRBV7-8 to TRBJ1-5; no firm D call. CDR1 and CDR2 (germline): SGHVS, FQNEAQ. This CDR3 is built from 12 residues. V lost 5 bases, J lost 3 bases, and 5 bases lay in between. CDR3 nucleotide sequence: TGTGCCAGCAGCCCTTCCAATCAGCCCCAGCATTTT. This translates into CASSPSNQPQHF.

This rearrangement joins TRBV4-3 to TRBJ2-5; 9 bases align to TRBD1. The J call is in doubt because the DNA end fits TRBJ2-7 better. This CDR3 is built from 15 residues. Germline CDR1 LGHNA, CDR2 YSLEER. The CDR3 protein is CASSQDGTGPDEQYF. The DNA of the CDR3 is TGCGCCAGCAGCCAAGATGGGACAGGGCCCGACGAGCAGTACTTC.

V and J are TRBV7-2 and TRBJ2-7; 11 bases map to TRBD2. The CDR3 consists of 17 residues. Germline V gives CDR1 SGHTA, CDR2 FQGNSA. The V and J ends lost 6 bases and 3 bases, in that order; junction bases with no gene match: 13. The CDR3 here is CASSESGTSGLNYEQYF. In nucleotides, the CDR3 is TGTGCCAGCAGTGAGTCCGGGACTAGCGGATTGAACTACGAGCAGTACTTC.

The V and J genes are TRBV30 and TRBJ2-7; 8 positions match TRBD1. Germline values: CDR1 GTSNPN, CDR2 SVGIG (reference sequence). This CDR3 contains 13 residues. With V trimmed by 4 bases and J by 3 bases, 5 bases remained unmatched. The CDR3 spells CAWNDRGIYEQYF. The CDR3 bases are TGTGCCTGGAATGACAGGGGAATCTACGAGCAGTACTTC.

The V call is TRBV11-2, the J call TRBJ2-1, with 7 nucleotides matching TRBD2. Germline CDR1 SGHAT, CDR2 FQNNGV. The ends lost 7 bases at V and 4 bases at J; junction bases unmatched: 13. The CDR3 runs to 16 residues. In nucleotides, the CDR3 is TGTGCCAGCATCCTCGGGGGGACGGGGAAATACAATGAGCAGTTCTTC. Its protein product is CASILGGTGKYNEQFF.

The gene calls are TRBV28 and TRBJ2-3, with D unresolved. CDR1 and CDR2 (germline): MDHEN, SYDVKM. V was pared by 5 bases and J by 2 bases, with 17 bases between. This CDR3 has 16 residues. The CDR3 protein is CASSPSLGASTDTQYF. Here the CDR3 DNA reads TGTGCCAGCAGTCCATCACTCGGAGCGTCCACAGATACGCAGTATTTT.

The chain employs TRBV6-5 and TRBJ2-1, with 9 bases lining up with TRBD1. The germline V gene encodes CDR1 MNHEY and CDR2 SVGAGI. With V trimmed by 3 bases and J by 9 bases, 9 bases remained unmatched. This CDR3 is 15 amino acids long. This CDR3 reads CASSYGGTGRTEQFF. CDR3 coding DNA: TGTGCCAGCAGTTATGGCGGGACAGGGCGTACTGAGCAGTTCTTC.

The chain couples TRBV11-2 to TRBJ1-1; tentative D call: TRBD1 (5 bases). Germline-derived CDR1 and CDR2 are SGHAT and FQNNGV. There are 12 residues in the CDR3. Trimming pared 3 bases from V and 8 bases from J, leaving 10 bases between. The CDR3, as DNA: TGTGCCAGCAGCTTTGTGCGGGACGAAGCTTTCTTT. Translating it yields CASSFVRDEAFF.

This CDR3 is CASSFEGRMRSEQFF. CDR3 nucleotide sequence: TGTGCCAGCAGTTTTGAGGGAAGGATGCGGAGTGAGCAGTTCTTC. V usage is TRBV28 and J usage is TRBJ2-1; D is perhaps TRBD2 (5 bases). Between the trimmed V and J ends, which lost 3 bases and 9 bases, there was a span of 18 bases. The CDR3 is 15 amino acids. Germline CDR1 is MDHEN and CDR2 is SYDVKM.

The CDR3 nucleotides are TGTGCCAGCAGCCCCACCGCGCGCACGAACACCGGGGAGCTGTTTTTT. This translates into CASSPTARTNTGELFF. This chain links TRBV7-9 with TRBJ2-2, with D uncertain. The germline gives CDR1 SEHNR, CDR2 FQNEAQ (reference sequence). The length of the CDR3 is 16 residues. V gave up 5 bases and J gave up 0 bases, with 13 bases separating them.

The rearrangement joins TRBV6-1 to TRBJ2-1; D might be TRBD1 (5 bases). The V end was cut by 3 bases, the J end by 8 bases, with 23 bases between. Looked up from germline, CDR1 is MNHNS and CDR2 is SASEGT. The CDR3 has 17 amino acids. CDR3 in amino acids: CASSEILGVTQVHEQFF. CDR3 nucleotide sequence: TGTGCCAGCAGTGAGATATTAGGGGTGACACAAGTACATGAGCAGTTCTTC.

V and J are TRBV13 and TRBJ1-4, with TRBD1 matching over 9 bases. Trimming at V came to 2 bases and at J to 4 bases, leaving 2 bases not matched to a gene. Germline assignment: CDR1 PRHDT and CDR2 FYEKMQ (reference sequence). CDR3 length: 15 residues. CDR3 bases: TGTGCCAGCAGCTTAAAGGGACAGGGTAATGAAAAACTGTTTTTT. Translated, it gives CASSLKGQGNEKLFF.

This chain links TRBV11-2 with TRBJ2-5; TRBD2 matches 13 bases. The V and J ends lost 0 bases and 5 bases, in that order; junction bases with no gene match: 3. CDR3 length equals 16 residues. In germline, CDR1 is SGHAT, CDR2 FQNNGV. This CDR3 reads CASSLDRTSGGETQYF. CDR3 DNA: TGTGCCAGCAGCTTAGACCGGACTAGCGGGGGTGAGACCCAGTACTTC.

This clone was seen once. This chain connects TRBV27 to TRBJ1-1; perhaps TRBD1 as D (6 bases). There are 14 residues in the CDR3. Germline CDR1 is MNHEY and CDR2 is SMNVEV (reference sequence). The ends were cut back, 2 bases at V and 1 base at J, with 8 bases in the middle. The DNA of the CDR3 is TGTGCCAGCAGTTTACGACAGGAGAACACTGAAGCTTTCTTT. It is translated as CASSLRQENTEAFF.

The chain carries TRBV29-1 and TRBJ1-4; D unclear. Germline CDR1 SQVTM, CDR2 ANQGSEA. The V end was cut by 1 base, the J end by 6 bases, with 9 bases between. The CDR3 runs 13 residues. The CDR3 is CSVEAATDEKLFF. For the CDR3, the DNA is TGCAGCGTTGAAGCAGCGACCGATGAAAAACTGTTTTTT.

The chain has TRBV7-2 and TRBJ1-2; TRBD1 matches at 9 bases. There are 13 residues in the CDR3. The junction had 4 bases not matched to a gene; V was cut back by 4 bases and J by 7 bases. Germline V lookup: CDR1 SGHTA, CDR2 FQGNSA. The CDR3, as DNA: TGTGCCAGCAGCTGGGACAGGGTCCTTGGCTACACCTTC. Translating gives CASSWDRVLGYTF.

This sequence joins TRBV30 and TRBJ2-7, with 7 positions matching TRBD1. The CDR3 sequence is 17 residues long. The germline CDR1 and CDR2 sequences are GTSNPN and SVGIG (reference sequence). V gave up 2 bases and J gave up 4 bases; unmatched junction bases: 17. The CDR3 DNA reads as TGTGCCTGGAGTCTAAAAATACCGGGACAGAGTAGGTACGAGCAGTACTTC. Its protein product is CAWSLKIPGQSRYEQYF.

The J gene is TRBJ1-5, the V gene TRBV7-6, with a tentative D call TRBD1 (6 bases). The length of the CDR3 is 14 residues. Germline V CDR1 and CDR2: SGHVS, FNYEAQ. Trimming took off 3 bases at V and 4 bases at J, with 10 bases between the two ends. The CDR3 spells CASSLPGTNQPQHF. For the CDR3, the DNA is TGTGCCAGCAGCTTGCCTGGGACAAATCAGCCCCAGCATTTT.

The gene calls are TRBV7-9 and TRBJ2-2; possible D gene TRBD1, 6 bases. Germline values: CDR1 SEHNR, CDR2 FQNEAQ (reference sequence). The CDR3 loop spans 15 amino acids. The V end lost 3 bases, the J end lost 9 bases, and 17 bases lay between the germline ends. CDR3 sequence: CASSFAGARIRELFF. CDR3 nucleotides: TGTGCCAGCAGCTTTGCAGGGGCGCGAATCCGGGAGCTGTTTTTT.

The genes are TRBV6-5 and TRBJ1-2; 7 positions agree with TRBD1. This CDR3 has 14 residues. Looked up from germline, CDR1 is MNHEY and CDR2 is SVGAGI. V lost 3 bases to trimming and J lost 4 bases; unmatched junction nucleotides: 5. Here the CDR3 reads CASSYGAGGYGYTF. CDR3 nucleotides: TGTGCCAGCAGTTATGGGGCAGGGGGCTATGGCTACACCTTC.

This clone was seen a single time. CDR3 in DNA: TGTGCCAGCAGACCGGGGGGAAGGGATGGCTACACCTTC. It codes for CASRPGGRDGYTF. This sequence joins TRBV27 and TRBJ1-2, with a possible D match to TRBD1 (5 bases). The CDR3 sequence is 13 residues long. With 6 bases removed from V and 6 bases from J, the gap between germline ends came to 14 bases. CDR1 and CDR2 (germline): MNHEY, SMNVEV (reference sequence).

The rearrangement links TRBV30 to TRBJ2-7, with D perhaps assigned TRBD1 or TRBD2 (9 bases each). Trimming took off 1 base at V and 5 bases at J, with 27 bases between the two ends. This CDR3 contains 18 residues. CDR1 and CDR2 from the germline V gene are GTSNPN and SVGIG (reference sequence). The chain's CDR3 is CAWSATGGRSGRWDEQYF. The CDR3 nucleotides read TGTGCCTGGAGTGCCACAGGGGGCAGGAGCGGGAGGTGGGACGAGCAGTACTTC.